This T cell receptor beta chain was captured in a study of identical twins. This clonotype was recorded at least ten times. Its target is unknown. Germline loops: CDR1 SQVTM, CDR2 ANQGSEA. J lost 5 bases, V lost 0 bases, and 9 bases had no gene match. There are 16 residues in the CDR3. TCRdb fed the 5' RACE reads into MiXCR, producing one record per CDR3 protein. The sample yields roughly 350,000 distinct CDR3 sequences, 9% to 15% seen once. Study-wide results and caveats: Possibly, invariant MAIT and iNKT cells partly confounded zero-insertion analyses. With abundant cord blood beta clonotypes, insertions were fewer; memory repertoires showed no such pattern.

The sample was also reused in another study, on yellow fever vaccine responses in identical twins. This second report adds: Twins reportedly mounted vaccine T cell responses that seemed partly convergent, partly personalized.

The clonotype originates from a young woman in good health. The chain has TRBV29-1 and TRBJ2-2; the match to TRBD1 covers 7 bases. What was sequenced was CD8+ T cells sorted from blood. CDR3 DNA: TGCAGCGTTGAAGATCGAGGGAACAGGGGAACCGGGGAGCTGTTTTTT. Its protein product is CSVEDRGNRGTGELFF.